A single sample gave rise to the 13 T cell receptor beta chains below, sequenced in a study of blood T cell repertoires in COVID-19. The repertoire was sequenced with immunoSEQ multiplex PCR; TCRdb's copy has only in-frame clones and lacks some. The sample lists 40,000 or so clones; around 89% were seen once. Sequencing was done on a sample of peripheral blood. The receptor set was obtained from a man aged 25 to 45 with active or convalescent COVID-19.

The J gene is TRBJ2-1, the V gene TRBV7-2; 9 bases fit TRBD2. The V gene end was trimmed by 1 base and the J gene end by 7 bases; junction bases not matched to a gene: 5. The CDR3 is 15 residues long. The germline CDR1 and CDR2 sequences are SGHTA and FQGNSA. The CDR3 coding sequence is TGTGCCAGCAGCTTAGGGGCTAGCGGGGTTAATGAGCAGTTCTTC. Translated: CASSLGASGVNEQFF.

With regard to this clone: At the DNA level, this CDR3 is encoded by other sequences in the same sample as well. The chain employs TRBV18 and TRBJ2-1; tentative D call: TRBD2 (6 bases). Looked up from germline, CDR1 is KGHSH and CDR2 is LQKENI. The CDR3 contains 13 residues. Trimming pared 3 bases from V and 3 bases from J, leaving 6 bases between. The CDR3 spells CASSPGSYNEQFF. The CDR3 DNA follows: TGTGCCAGCTCACCCGGGAGCTACAATGAGCAGTTCTTC. Using reference TRBV18 and TRBJ2-1 for the parts outside the CDR3, the full variable domain is NAGVMQNPRHLVRRRGQEARLRCSPMKGHSHVYWYRQLPEEGLKFMVYLQKENIIDESGMPKERFSAEFPKEGPSILRIQQVVRGDSAAYFCASSPGSYNEQFFGPGTRLTVL.

The chain links TRBV7-6 to TRBJ1-3; D might be TRBD1 (5 bases). This CDR3 is 15 amino acids long. CDR1 and CDR2 from the germline V gene are SGHVS and FNYEAQ. V was cut by 1 base and J by 5 bases, with 12 bases left in between. CDR3 in amino acids: CASSLDPGLRNTIYF. CDR3 nucleotides: TGTGCCAGCAGCTTAGACCCAGGGTTGAGAAACACCATATATTTT.

The genes are TRBV29-1 and TRBJ1-1; D is unresolved. The length of the CDR3 is 12 residues. V lost 2 bases, J lost 1 base, and 5 bases lay in between. CDR1 is SQVTM and CDR2 is ANQGSEA in the germline V gene. This CDR3 reads CSVELANTEAFF. The CDR3, as DNA: TGCAGCGTTGAATTAGCGAACACTGAAGCTTTCTTT.

The chain carries TRBV29-1 and TRBJ2-5, with 10 bases identical to TRBD2. V gave up 8 bases and J gave up 5 bases; unmatched junction bases: 8. The CDR3 extends over 13 amino acids. The germline gives CDR1 SQVTM, CDR2 ANQGSEA. CDR3 in DNA: TGCAGCTTACGGACTAGCGGAAGGGAGACCCAGTACTTC. Translating gives CSLRTSGRETQYF.

This clone was observed a few times. The rearrangement joins TRBV7-6 to TRBJ2-2; D is ambiguous. The germline V and J ends were trimmed by 2 bases and 0 bases, with 10 bases remaining between them. The CDR3 contains 16 residues. Germline V lookup: CDR1 SGHVS, CDR2 FNYEAQ. The CDR3 DNA reads TGTGCCAGCAGCTTATCAGGCTATTCGAACACCGGGGAGCTGTTTTTT. Translating it yields CASSLSGYSNTGELFF. The full variable domain, its missing parts supplied by reference TRBV7-6 and TRBJ2-2, is GAGVSQSPRYKVTKRGQDVALRCDPISGHVSLYWYRQALGQGPEFLTYFNYEAQQDKSGLPNDRFSAERPEGSISTLTIQRTEQRDSAMYRCASSLSGYSNTGELFFGEGSRLTVL.

The V and J genes are TRBV14 and TRBJ2-1; 8 nucleotides agree with TRBD2. The CDR3 has 17 residues. Trimming at V came to 4 bases and at J to 4 bases, leaving 12 bases not matched to a gene. Per germline, CDR1 SGHDN and CDR2 FVKESK. CDR3 in DNA: TGTGCCAGCAGCCCTCACCCTACTAGCGGAACTTACAATGAGCAGTTCTTC. It codes for CASSPHPTSGTYNEQFF.

Points on this clone: The same CDR3 can be traced to other DNA sequences in this sample. This chain joins TRBV5-6 and TRBJ1-5; no clear D. Germline CDR1 is SGHDT and CDR2 is YYEEEE. The CDR3 sequence is 13 residues long. Trimming removed 1 base at V and 2 bases at J, with 4 bases between. The CDR3: CASSLQGNQPQHF. CDR3 nucleotide sequence: TGTGCCAGCAGCTTGCAGGGCAATCAGCCCCAGCATTTT.

This clone was detected once. The chain carries TRBV6-6 and TRBJ2-1, with D perhaps matching TRBD2 (6 bases). The V gene's germline CDR1 is MNHNY and CDR2 SVGAGI (reference sequence). V was cut by 5 bases and J by 8 bases, with 13 bases left in between. The CDR3 sequence is 13 residues long. CDR3 protein: CASSTAGPDEQFF. CDR3 nucleotide sequence: TGTGCCAGCAGTACCGCGGGGCCAGATGAGCAGTTCTTC.

The chain is built from TRBV19 and TRBJ2-5, with TRBD2 identical over 7 bases. The germline gives CDR1 LNHDA, CDR2 SQIVND (reference sequence). V trimming: 5 bases; J trimming: 5 bases; junction bases outside the gene matches: 11. The CDR3 runs 15 residues. Here the CDR3 reads CASSLTSAMGETQYF. The DNA for the CDR3 is TGTGCCAGTAGTCTTACTAGCGCTATGGGGGAGACCCAGTACTTC.

The chain links TRBV11-1 to TRBJ1-3, with D possibly TRBD1 on 5 matching bases. Germline V gene lookup returns CDR1 SGHAT and CDR2 FQDESV (reference sequence). Trimming took off 5 bases at V and 4 bases at J, with 15 bases between the two ends. There are 15 residues in the CDR3. The CDR3 region is CASSRRQNRGNTIYF. The CDR3 nucleotides read TGTGCCAGCAGCCGACGACAGAACAGGGGAAACACCATATATTTT.

DNA of the CDR3: TGTGCCAGCAGTGAAGCAGGGAGGGGCAGAGCTTTCTTT. As protein: CASSEAGRGRAFF. The V gene is TRBV2, the J gene TRBJ1-1; a weak D match, TRBD1 (5 bases). CDR3 length: 13 amino acids. CDR1 and CDR2 (germline): SNHLY, FYNNEI. Trimming cost V 0 bases and J 10 bases, with 12 bases left between them.

The chain employs TRBV18 and TRBJ2-7; the D gene is possibly TRBD2 (6 bases). Germline V gene lookup returns CDR1 KGHSH and CDR2 LQKENI. The CDR3 is made up of 13 amino acids. The V end was cut by 0 bases, the J end by 6 bases, with 9 bases between. This CDR3 reads CASSPPGGGEQYV. The CDR3 DNA is TGTGCCAGCTCACCACCGGGGGGTGGCGAGCAGTACGTC.